This T cell receptor beta chain is drawn from a study of blood T cells in healthy people across ages. The study, taken as a whole, reports: Unsorted PBMCs blocked a conclusive comparison of naive and antigen-experienced cells. TCR beta diversity correlated strongly with naive T cell percentage.

Regarding this clonotype: The antigen is not known.

V was shortened by 6 bases and J by 1 base, with 14 bases between the two germline ends. This CDR3 has 15 residues. Germline CDR1 SGHRS, CDR2 YFSETQ. A second PCR of 7 to 11 cycles used a sample-barcoded 5' primer and a J-beta primer mix. TCRdb analysed the 5' RACE reads with MiXCR anew, one entry per CDR3 protein. The repertoire holds over 1,300,000 distinct CDR3 sequences, with 59% as singletons. The chain employs TRBV5-1 and TRBJ2-1, with TRBD2 as a possible D gene (5 bases). The sequenced sample was blood. The receptor comes from a man between 18 and 35 years old in good health. The CDR3 here is CASTAGVESYNEQFF. In nucleotides, the CDR3 is TGCGCCAGCACCGCGGGCGTCGAGTCCTACAATGAGCAGTTCTTC.